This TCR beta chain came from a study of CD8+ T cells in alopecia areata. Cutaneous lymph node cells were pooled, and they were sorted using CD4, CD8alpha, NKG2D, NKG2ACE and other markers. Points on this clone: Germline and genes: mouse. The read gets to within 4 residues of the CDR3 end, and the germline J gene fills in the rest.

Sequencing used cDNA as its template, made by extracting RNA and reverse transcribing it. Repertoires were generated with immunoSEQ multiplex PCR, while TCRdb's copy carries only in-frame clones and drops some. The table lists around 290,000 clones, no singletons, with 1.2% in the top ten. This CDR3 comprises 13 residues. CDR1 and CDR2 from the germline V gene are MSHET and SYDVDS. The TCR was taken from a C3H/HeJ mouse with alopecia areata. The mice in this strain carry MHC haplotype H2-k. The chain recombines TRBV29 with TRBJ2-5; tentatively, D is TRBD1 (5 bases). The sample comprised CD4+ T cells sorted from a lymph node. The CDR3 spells CASSIQGWDTQYF. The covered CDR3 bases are TGTGCTAGCAGTATCCAGGGATGGGAC.